Each of the 5 T cell receptor beta chains below was sequenced from the same sample in a study of cytomegalovirus exposure and HLA in healthy donors. Both 60 Vbeta primers and 13 Jbeta primers went into the PCR. Data came from immunoSEQ multiplex PCR; TCRdb stores just in-frame clones and leaves some out. The table has under 200,000 clones, approximately 78% seen once. The material sequenced was PBMCs. The receptors originated from a woman aged 18-30 years in good health and CMV-seronegative.

This clone has a handful of counts. The chain employs TRBV27 and TRBJ2-3; D possibly corresponds to TRBD2 (6 bases). V shed 4 bases and J shed 4 bases, with 9 bases lying between them. CDR1 is MNHEY and CDR2 is SMNVEV in the germline V gene (reference sequence). The CDR3 is made up of 13 amino acids. CDR3 loop: CASSWGDPDTQYF. CDR3 nucleotide sequence: TGTGCCAGCAGTTGGGGGGATCCAGATACGCAGTATTTT.

The rearrangement joins TRBV7-2 to TRBJ2-2, with a tentative D call TRBD1 (5 bases). The CDR3 spans 14 residues. The ends were cut back, 5 bases at V and 3 bases at J, with 10 bases in the middle. In germline, CDR1 is SGHTA, CDR2 FQGNSA. The CDR3 is CASSESGHTGELFF. DNA of the CDR3: TGTGCCAGCAGCGAATCAGGGCACACCGGGGAGCTGTTTTTT.

The chain carries TRBV6-1 and TRBJ1-5, with 7 bases matching TRBD1. CDR3 length equals 17 residues. The junction had 11 bases not matched to a gene; V was cut back by 4 bases and J by 2 bases. CDR1 is MNHNS and CDR2 is SASEGT in the germline V gene. The CDR3 DNA reads as TGTGCCAGCAGTGTTACCCCAGGGGGAGACGGCAATCAGCCCCAGCATTTT. It codes for CASSVTPGGDGNQPQHF.

This chain joins TRBV4-3 and TRBJ2-7; D might be TRBD1 (6 bases). V was clipped by 1 base and J by 4 bases, with 11 bases between them. The germline V gene has CDR1 LGHNA and CDR2 YSLEER. This CDR3 spans 14 amino acids. This chain's CDR3 is CASSQAARGYEQYF. In nucleotides, the CDR3 is TGCGCCAGCAGCCAAGCTGCCAGGGGTTACGAGCAGTACTTC.

This chain links TRBV28 with TRBJ2-7; 8 bases are a match to TRBD1. The CDR3 loop spans 13 amino acids. V gave up 6 bases and J gave up 7 bases; unmatched junction bases: 8. The germline gives CDR1 MDHEN, CDR2 SYDVKM. The CDR3: CASRSTQGVEQYF. Here the CDR3 DNA reads TGTGCCAGCAGGTCGACACAGGGGGTTGAGCAGTACTTC.